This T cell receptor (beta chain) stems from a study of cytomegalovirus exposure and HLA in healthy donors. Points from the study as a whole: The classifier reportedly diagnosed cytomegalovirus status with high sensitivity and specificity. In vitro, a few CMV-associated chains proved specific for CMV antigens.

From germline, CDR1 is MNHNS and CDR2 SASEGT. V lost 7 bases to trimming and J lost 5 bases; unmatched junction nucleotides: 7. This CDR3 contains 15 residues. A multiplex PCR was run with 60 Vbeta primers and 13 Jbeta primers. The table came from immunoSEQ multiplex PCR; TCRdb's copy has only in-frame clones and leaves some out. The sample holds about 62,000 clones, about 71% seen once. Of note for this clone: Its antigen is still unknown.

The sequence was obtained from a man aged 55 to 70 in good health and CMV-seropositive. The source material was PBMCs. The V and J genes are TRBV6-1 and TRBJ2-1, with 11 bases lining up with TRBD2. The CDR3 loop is CASKFIAGGDNEQFF. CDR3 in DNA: TGTGCCAGCAAGTTTATAGCGGGGGGGGACAATGAGCAGTTCTTC.